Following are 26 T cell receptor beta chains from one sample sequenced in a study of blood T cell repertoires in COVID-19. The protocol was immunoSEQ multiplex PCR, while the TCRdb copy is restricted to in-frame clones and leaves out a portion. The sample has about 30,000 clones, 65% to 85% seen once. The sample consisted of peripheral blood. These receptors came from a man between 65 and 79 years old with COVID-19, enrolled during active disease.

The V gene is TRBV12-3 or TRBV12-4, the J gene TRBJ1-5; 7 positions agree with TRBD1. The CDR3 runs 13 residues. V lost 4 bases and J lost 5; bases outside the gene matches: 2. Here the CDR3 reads CASSWDSDQPQHF. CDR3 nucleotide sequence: TGTGCCAGCAGTTGGGACAGCGATCAGCCCCAGCATTTT.

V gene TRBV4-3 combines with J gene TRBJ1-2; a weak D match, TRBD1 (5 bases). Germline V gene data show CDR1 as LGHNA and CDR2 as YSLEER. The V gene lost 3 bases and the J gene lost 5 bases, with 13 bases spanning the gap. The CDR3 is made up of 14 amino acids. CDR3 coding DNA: TGCGCCAGCAGCCACCCCGGGGGGAGGTATGGCTACACCTTC. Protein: CASSHPGGRYGYTF.

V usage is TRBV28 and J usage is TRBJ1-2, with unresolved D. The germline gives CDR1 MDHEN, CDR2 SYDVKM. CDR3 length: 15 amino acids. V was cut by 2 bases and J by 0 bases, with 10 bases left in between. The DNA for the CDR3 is TGTGCCAGCAGTTTAGTGACGGGAGCTAACTATGGCTACACCTTC. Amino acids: CASSLVTGANYGYTF.

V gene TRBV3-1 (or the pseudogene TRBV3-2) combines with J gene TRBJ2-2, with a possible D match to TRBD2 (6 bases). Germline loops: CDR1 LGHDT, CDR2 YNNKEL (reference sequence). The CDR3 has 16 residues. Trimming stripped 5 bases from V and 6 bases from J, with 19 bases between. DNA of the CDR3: TGTGCCAGCAGCTCATCTAGCGTTCTCCTTCCCGGGGAGCTGTTTTTT. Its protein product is CASSSSSVLLPGELFF.

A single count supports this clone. The CDR3 DNA sequence: TGTGCCAGCTCACCGTTCGGGACAGGGGATAGCACTGAAGCTTTCTTT. This sequence encodes CASSPFGTGDSTEAFF. The genes are TRBV18 and TRBJ1-1; 10 bases map to TRBD1. CDR1 and CDR2 (germline): KGHSH, LQKENI. The CDR3 extends over 16 amino acids. Unmatched junction bases numbered 8, after V lost 3 bases and J lost 4 bases.

The chain's CDR3 is CASMGQMSNQPQHF. CDR3 in DNA: TGTGCCAGTATGGGACAGATGAGCAATCAGCCCCAGCATTTT. J is TRBJ1-5 and V is TRBV19, with 7 bases matching TRBD1. This CDR3 region has 14 residues. The V gene end was trimmed by 7 bases and the J gene end by 1 base; junction bases not matched to a gene: 4. The V gene's germline CDR1 is LNHDA and CDR2 SQIVND (reference sequence).

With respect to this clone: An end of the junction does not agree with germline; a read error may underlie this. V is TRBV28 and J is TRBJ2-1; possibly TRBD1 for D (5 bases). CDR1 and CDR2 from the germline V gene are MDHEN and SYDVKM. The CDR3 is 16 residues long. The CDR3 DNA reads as TGTGCCAGCAGCCAGGTTAGGGGCGCGTCCTTCAATGAGCAGTTCTTC. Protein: CASSQVRGASFNEQFF. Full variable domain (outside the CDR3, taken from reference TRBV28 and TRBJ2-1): DVKVTQSSRYLVKRTGEKVFLECVQDMDHENMFWYRQDPGLGLRLIYFSYDVKMKEKGDIPEGYSVSREKKERFSLILESASTNQTSMYLCASSQVRGASFNEQFFGPGTRLTVL.

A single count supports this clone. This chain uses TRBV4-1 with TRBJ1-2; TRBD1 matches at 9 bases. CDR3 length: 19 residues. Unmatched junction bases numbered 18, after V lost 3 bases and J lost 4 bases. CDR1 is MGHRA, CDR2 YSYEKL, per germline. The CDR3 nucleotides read TGCGCCAGCAGCCACCCCCTAATCACCCGGGACAGGGTCGGCTATGGCTACACCTTC. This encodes CASSHPLITRDRVGYGYTF.

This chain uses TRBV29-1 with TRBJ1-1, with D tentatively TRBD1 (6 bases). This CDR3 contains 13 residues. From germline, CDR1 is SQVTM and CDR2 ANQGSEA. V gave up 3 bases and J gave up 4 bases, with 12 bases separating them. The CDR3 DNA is TGCAGCGTTGATGCAGGGGCAAGCACTGAAGCTTTCTTT. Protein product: CSVDAGASTEAFF. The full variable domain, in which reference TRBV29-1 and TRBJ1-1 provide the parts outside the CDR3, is SAVISQKPSRDICQRGTSLTIQCQVDSQVTMMFWYRQQPGQSLTLIATANQGSEATYESGFVIDKFPISRPNLTFSTLTVSNMSPEDSSIYLCSVDAGASTEAFFGQGTRLTVV.

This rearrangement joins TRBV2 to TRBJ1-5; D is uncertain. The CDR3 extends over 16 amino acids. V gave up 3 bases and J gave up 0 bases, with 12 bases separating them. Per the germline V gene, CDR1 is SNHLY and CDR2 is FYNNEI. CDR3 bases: TGTGCCAGCAGTGATTCGGGGTTCTATAGCAATCAGCCCCAGCATTTT. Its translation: CASSDSGFYSNQPQHF.

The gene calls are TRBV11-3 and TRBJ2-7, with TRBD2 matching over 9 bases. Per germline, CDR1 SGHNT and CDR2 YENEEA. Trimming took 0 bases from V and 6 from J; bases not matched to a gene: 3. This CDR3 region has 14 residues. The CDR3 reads CASSLDPAGGEQYF. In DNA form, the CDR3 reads TGTGCCAGCAGCTTAGATCCAGCGGGAGGCGAGCAGTACTTC.

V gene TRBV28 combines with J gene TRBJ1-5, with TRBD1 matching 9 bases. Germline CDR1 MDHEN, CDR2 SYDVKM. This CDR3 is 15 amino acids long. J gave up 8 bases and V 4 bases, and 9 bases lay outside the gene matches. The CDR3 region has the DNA TGTGCCAGCAGTTACAGGGGGCAAGGTGGCAAGCCCCAGCATTTT. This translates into CASSYRGQGGKPQHF.

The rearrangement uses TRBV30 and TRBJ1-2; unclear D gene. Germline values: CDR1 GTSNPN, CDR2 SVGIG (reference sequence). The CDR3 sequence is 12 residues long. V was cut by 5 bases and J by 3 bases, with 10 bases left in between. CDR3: CAWAPGDYGYTF. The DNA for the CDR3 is TGTGCCTGGGCTCCCGGGGACTATGGCTACACCTTC.

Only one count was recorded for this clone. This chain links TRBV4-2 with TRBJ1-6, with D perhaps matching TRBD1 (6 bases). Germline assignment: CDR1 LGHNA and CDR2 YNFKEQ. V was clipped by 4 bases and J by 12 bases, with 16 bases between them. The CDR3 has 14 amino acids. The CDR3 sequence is CASSPGGGQIPLHF. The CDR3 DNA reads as TGTGCCAGCAGCCCGGGCGGGGGCCAGATACCCCTCCACTTT.

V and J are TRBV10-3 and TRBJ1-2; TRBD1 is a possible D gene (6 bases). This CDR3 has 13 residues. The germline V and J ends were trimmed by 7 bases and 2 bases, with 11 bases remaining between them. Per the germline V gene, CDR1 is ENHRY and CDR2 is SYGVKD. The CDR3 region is CAITGAVNYGYTF. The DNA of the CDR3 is TGTGCCATCACAGGGGCCGTCAACTATGGCTACACCTTC.

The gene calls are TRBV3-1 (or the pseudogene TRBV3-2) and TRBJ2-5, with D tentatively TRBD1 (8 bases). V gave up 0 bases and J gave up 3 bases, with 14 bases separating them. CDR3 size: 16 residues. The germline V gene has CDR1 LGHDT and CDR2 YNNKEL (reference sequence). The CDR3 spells CASSQDGQGGKETQYF. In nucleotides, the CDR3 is TGTGCCAGCAGCCAAGACGGACAGGGAGGGAAAGAGACCCAGTACTTC.

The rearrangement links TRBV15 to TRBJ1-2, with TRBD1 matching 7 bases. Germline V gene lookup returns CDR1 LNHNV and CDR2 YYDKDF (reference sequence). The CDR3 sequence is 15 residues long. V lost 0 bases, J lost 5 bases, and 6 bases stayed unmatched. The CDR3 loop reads CATSRDWTGSYGYTF. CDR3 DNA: TGTGCCACCAGCAGAGATTGGACAGGTTCATATGGCTACACCTTC. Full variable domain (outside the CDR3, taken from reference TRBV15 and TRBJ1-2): DAMVIQNPRYQVTQFGKPVTLSCSQTLNHNVMYWYQQKSSQAPKLLFHYYDKDFNNEADTPDNFQSRRPNTSFCFLDIRSPGLGDTAMYLCATSRDWTGSYGYTFGSGTRLTVV.

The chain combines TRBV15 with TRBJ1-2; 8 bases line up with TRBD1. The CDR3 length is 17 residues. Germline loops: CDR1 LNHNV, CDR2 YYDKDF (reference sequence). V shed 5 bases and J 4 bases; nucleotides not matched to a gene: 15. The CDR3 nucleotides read TGTGCCACCAGCGCTGAGTTAGACAGGGGTTCATCCTATGGCTACACCTTC. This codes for CATSAELDRGSSYGYTF.

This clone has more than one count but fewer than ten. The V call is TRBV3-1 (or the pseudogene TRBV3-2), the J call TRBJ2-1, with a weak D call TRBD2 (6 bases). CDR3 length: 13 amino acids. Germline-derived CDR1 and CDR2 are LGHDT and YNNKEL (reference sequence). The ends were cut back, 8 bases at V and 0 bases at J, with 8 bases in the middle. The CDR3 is CASRRDSYNEQFF. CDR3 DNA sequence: TGTGCCAGCCGGCGGGACTCCTACAATGAGCAGTTCTTC.

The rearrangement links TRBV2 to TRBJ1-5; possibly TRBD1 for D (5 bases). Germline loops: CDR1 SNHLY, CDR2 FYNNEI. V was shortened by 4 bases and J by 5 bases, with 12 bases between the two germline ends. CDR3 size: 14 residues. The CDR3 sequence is CASSGSLTDQPQHF. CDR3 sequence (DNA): TGTGCCAGCAGTGGATCTTTGACAGATCAGCCCCAGCATTTT.

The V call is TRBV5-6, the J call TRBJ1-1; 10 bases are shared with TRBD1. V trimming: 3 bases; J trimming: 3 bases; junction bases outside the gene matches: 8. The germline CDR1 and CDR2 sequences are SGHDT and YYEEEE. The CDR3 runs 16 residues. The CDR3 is CASSSTGGLRDTEAFF. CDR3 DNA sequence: TGTGCCAGCAGCTCGACAGGGGGCCTTAGGGACACTGAAGCTTTCTTT.

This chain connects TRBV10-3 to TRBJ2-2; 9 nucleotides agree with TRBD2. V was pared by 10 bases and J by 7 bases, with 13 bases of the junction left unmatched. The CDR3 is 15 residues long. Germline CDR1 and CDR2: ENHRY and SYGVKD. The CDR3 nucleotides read TGTGCCAGCGGGAGGGTAGCGGGAGCGGTCGGGGAGCTGTTTTTT. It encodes CASGRVAGAVGELFF.

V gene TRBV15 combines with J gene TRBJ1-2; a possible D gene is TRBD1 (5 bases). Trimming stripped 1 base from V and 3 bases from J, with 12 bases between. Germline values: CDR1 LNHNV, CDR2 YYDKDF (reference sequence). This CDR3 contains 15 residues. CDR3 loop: CATSRGGEGYYGYTF. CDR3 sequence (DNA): TGTGCCACCAGCAGAGGGGGGGAGGGGTACTATGGCTACACCTTC. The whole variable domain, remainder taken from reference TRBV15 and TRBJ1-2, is DAMVIQNPRYQVTQFGKPVTLSCSQTLNHNVMYWYQQKSSQAPKLLFHYYDKDFNNEADTPDNFQSRRPNTSFCFLDIRSPGLGDTAMYLCATSRGGEGYYGYTFGSGTRLTVV.

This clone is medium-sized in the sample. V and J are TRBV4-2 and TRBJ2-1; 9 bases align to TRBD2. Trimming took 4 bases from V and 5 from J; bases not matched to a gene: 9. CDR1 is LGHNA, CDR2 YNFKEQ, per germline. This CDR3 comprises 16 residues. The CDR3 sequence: CASSRSGASGDNEQFF. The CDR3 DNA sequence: TGTGCCAGCAGCCGAAGCGGGGCTAGCGGGGACAATGAGCAGTTCTTC.

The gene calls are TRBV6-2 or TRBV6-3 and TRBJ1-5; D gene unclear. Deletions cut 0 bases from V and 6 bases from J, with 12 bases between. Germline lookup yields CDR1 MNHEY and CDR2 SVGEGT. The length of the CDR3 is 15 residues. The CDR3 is CASSYSRVAGQPQHF. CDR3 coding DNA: TGTGCCAGCAGTTACTCGAGGGTTGCGGGTCAGCCCCAGCATTTT.

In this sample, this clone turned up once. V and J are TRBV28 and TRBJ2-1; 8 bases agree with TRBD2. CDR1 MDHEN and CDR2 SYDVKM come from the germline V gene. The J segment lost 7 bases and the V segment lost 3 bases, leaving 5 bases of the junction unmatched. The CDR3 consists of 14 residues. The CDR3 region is CASSLGLVLNEQFF. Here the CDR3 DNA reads TGTGCCAGCAGTTTGGGACTAGTGTTGAATGAGCAGTTCTTC.